This note documents a single TCR beta chain sequence. Its antigen is currently unknown. Triplicate sorts, 300,000 cells apiece, were made for each CD8+ T cell subset. A CD45RO-CCR7+CD27+CD95- phenotype identified naive CD8+ T cells. Per the germline V gene, CDR1 is LNHNV and CDR2 is YYDKDF (reference sequence). This CDR3 spans 16 amino acids. All TRB cDNA libraries came from 5' RACE performed with UMI labels. No DNA is given; TCRdb re-called the 5' RACE reads and lists each CDR3 protein once. The specimen's table records some 25,000 distinct CDR3 sequences. The sample belongs to a study of CXCR3-negative and CXCR3-positive naive CD8 T cells. Study-wide results and caveats: In cryopreserved cells, CXCR3 expression partially decreased, and fresh PBMCs were used in most assays. Naive CXCR3-negative cells resembled naive CXCR3-positive cells in TRBV-TRBJ usage; memory cells differed.

This receptor was obtained from a human donor in good health. Some clones in this sample may be carry-over from other donors' samples. Sequencing used naive CXCR3- CD8+ T cells from blood. This sample's subset: CD45RO-CCR7+CD27+CD95- naive CD8+ T cells lacking CXCR3 (TNR3-). This sequence joins TRBV15 and TRBJ2-1; TCRdb's D gene call, TRBD1, goes unchecked for lack of DNA. The CDR3 sequence: CATSRDFGGGSDEQFF.